The next 17 T cell receptor beta chains were all read from a single sample in a study of cytomegalovirus exposure and HLA in healthy donors. In the PCR, 60 Vbeta and 13 Jbeta primers were used. This table comes from immunoSEQ multiplex PCR, and its TCRdb copy is limited to in-frame clones, with some not included. The sample records a few hundred thousand clones, 75% to 85% being singletons. Input material: PBMCs. These receptors all stem from a girl aged 2 to 10 in good health and CMV-seronegative.

The chain joins TRBV21-1 to TRBJ1-6; the table's D gene call, TRBD1, was not cross checked with the DNA. TRBV21-1 is given as a pseudogene. CDR3 length equals 15 residues. CDR3 DNA sequence: TGTGCCAGACTCCAGACAGGGAAGGGTAATTCACCCCTCCACTTT. Residues: CARLQTGKGNSPLHF.

The chain recombines TRBV7-8 with TRBJ2-1; the D gene is possibly TRBD1 (6 bases). This CDR3 is built from 16 residues. V was clipped by 5 bases and J by 0 bases, with 14 bases between them. In germline, CDR1 is SGHVS, CDR2 FQNEAQ. The CDR3 region has the DNA TGTGCCAGCAGCCGGTACAGGGTAGACTCCTACAATGAGCAGTTCTTC. As protein: CASSRYRVDSYNEQFF.

The chain uses TRBV25-1 and TRBJ1-5, with 8 bases lining up with TRBD1. CDR3 length: 16 residues. Germline CDR1 and CDR2: MGHDK and SYGVNS. J lost 6 bases, V lost 2 bases, and 9 bases had no gene match. In DNA, the CDR3 is TGTGCCAGCAGTGAAGGCGCAGGGGGCGCTTTTCAGCCCCAGCATTTT. It translates to CASSEGAGGAFQPQHF.

The V and J genes are TRBV7-6 and TRBJ1-2, with D perhaps TRBD1 (6 bases). The CDR3 contains 12 residues. The V end was cut by 5 bases, the J end by 8 bases, with 12 bases between. Germline values: CDR1 SGHVS, CDR2 FNYEAQ. The CDR3 loop reads CASSTTGLGYTF. In DNA form, the CDR3 reads TGTGCCAGCAGCACTACAGGGTTAGGCTACACCTTC. Drawing the rest from reference TRBV7-6 and TRBJ1-2, the complete variable domain is GAGVSQSPRYKVTKRGQDVALRCDPISGHVSLYWYRQALGQGPEFLTYFNYEAQQDKSGLPNDRFSAERPEGSISTLTIQRTEQRDSAMYRCASSTTGLGYTFGSGTRLTVV.

The CDR3 sequence: CASTKEQGLDQPQHF. In nucleotides, the CDR3 is TGTGCCAGTACGAAGGAACAGGGCTTGGATCAGCCCCAGCATTTT. The rearrangement uses TRBV19 and TRBJ1-5, with D tentatively TRBD1 (6 bases). V gave up 7 bases and J gave up 5 bases, with 18 bases separating them. This CDR3 spans 15 amino acids. Germline assignment: CDR1 LNHDA and CDR2 SQIVND (reference sequence).

The chain links TRBV7-2 to TRBJ2-7; D is unclear. In germline, CDR1 is SGHTA, CDR2 FQGNSA. Trimming removed 3 bases from V and 2 bases from J, with 8 bases in between. This CDR3 contains 13 residues. CDR3 coding DNA: TGTGCCAGCAGCTTCTCACAAGCCTACGAGCAGTACTTC. Translating gives CASSFSQAYEQYF.

This chain joins TRBV9 and TRBJ2-7; the D gene is possibly TRBD2 (5 bases). The V end was cut by 0 bases, the J end by 6 bases, with 10 bases between. Germline V CDR1 and CDR2: SGDLS, YYNGEE. The CDR3 is 13 residues long. The CDR3 nucleotides are TGTGCCAGCAGCGTAGGGGCGGGTGCCGAGCAGTACTTC. Translating it yields CASSVGAGAEQYF.

The chain couples TRBV2 to TRBJ2-2, with D possibly TRBD2 on 6 matching bases. The CDR3 loop spans 15 amino acids. V lost 4 bases and J lost 4, with 13 bases in between. CDR1 SNHLY and CDR2 FYNNEI come from the germline V gene. CDR3 amino acids: CASSVETRGTGELFF. The CDR3 bases are TGTGCCAGCAGTGTAGAGACTAGAGGCACCGGGGAGCTGTTTTTT.

The chain uses TRBV25-1 and TRBJ2-3; TRBD2 aligns across 7 bases. Per germline, CDR1 MGHDK and CDR2 SYGVNS. The CDR3 has 17 amino acids. V shed 5 bases and J 2 bases; nucleotides not matched to a gene: 13. The CDR3 loop reads CASSYCCGGSATDTQYF. The CDR3 nucleotides are TGTGCCAGCAGTTATTGCTGTGGCGGGAGCGCCACAGATACGCAGTATTTT.

The V gene is TRBV7-8, the J gene TRBJ2-3; 8 bases map to TRBD2. Germline trimming cut 3 bases from V and 5 bases from J; bases unmatched to any gene: 13. Per germline, CDR1 SGHVS and CDR2 FQNEAQ. There are 17 residues in the CDR3. For the CDR3, the DNA is TGTGCCAGCAGCTTCCCGTGCGGGGGGCTCTGTCGAGATACGCAGTATTTT. Residues: CASSFPCGGLCRDTQYF.

The rearrangement joins TRBV5-8 to TRBJ2-3, with D possibly being TRBD2 (10 bases). In germline, CDR1 is SGHTS, CDR2 YDEGEE. The CDR3 contains 19 residues. V gave up 4 bases and J gave up 10 bases, with 34 bases separating them. CDR3 bases: TGTGCCAGCAGCCCGAGACAGGGGGGCCTAGCGGGAGTTTTGTATTCGCAGTATTTT. It translates to CASSPRQGGLAGVLYSQYF.

The chain couples TRBV29-1 to TRBJ2-7, with 7 bases identical to TRBD2. The CDR3 extends over 14 amino acids. The germline gives CDR1 SQVTM, CDR2 ANQGSEA. With 8 bases clipped from V and 3 bases from J, the junction kept 13 bases outside the gene matches. The CDR3 region has the DNA TGCAGCTTCGGGAAGGGCGGGAGCAGCTACGAGCAGTACTTC. As protein: CSFGKGGSSYEQYF.

The DNA for the CDR3 is TGTGCCAGCTCACCGTCGACAGGGGAGGTGGGATATGGCTACACCTTC. The encoded protein is CASSPSTGEVGYGYTF. The chain joins TRBV18 to TRBJ1-2; 8 bases agree with TRBD1. The CDR3 loop spans 16 amino acids. Germline V gene sequence: CDR1 KGHSH, CDR2 LQKENI. V trimming: 3 bases; J trimming: 5 bases; junction bases outside the gene matches: 11.

The rearrangement uses TRBV9 and TRBJ2-6; D is possibly TRBD2 (6 bases). The V and J ends lost 5 bases and 4 bases respectively, with 10 bases between them. CDR1 and CDR2 (germline): SGDLS, YYNGEE. CDR3 length: 14 amino acids. CDR3 coding DNA: TGTGCCAGCAGTTTGGAGGGGGGGGCCAACGTCCTGACTTTC. This translates into CASSLEGGANVLTF.

The V gene is TRBV6-1, the J gene TRBJ2-1, with TRBD1 identical over 7 bases. This CDR3 comprises 14 residues. The germline CDR1 and CDR2 sequences are MNHNS and SASEGT. V was clipped by 6 bases and J by 2 bases; unmatched bases: 4. The CDR3 DNA reads TGTGCCAGCAGGACCGGGACAGCCTACAATGAGCAGTTCTTC. Amino acids: CASRTGTAYNEQFF.

The rearrangement uses TRBV27 and TRBJ2-3; TRBD1 aligns across 11 bases. Germline V lookup: CDR1 MNHEY, CDR2 SMNVEV (reference sequence). The CDR3 has 16 amino acids. V shed 5 bases, J shed 3 bases, and the junction held 7 bases outside the gene matches. CDR3 DNA sequence: TGTGCCAGCAGTCCCCGGACAGGGGGCGCGACAGATACGCAGTATTTT. It is translated as CASSPRTGGATDTQYF.

This chain uses TRBV15 with TRBJ2-1; perhaps TRBD2 as D (5 bases). This CDR3 has 17 amino acids. Per germline, CDR1 LNHNV and CDR2 YYDKDF (reference sequence). V lost 1 base, J lost 0 bases, and 13 bases lay in between. This CDR3 reads CATSRAGGSSSYNEQFF. CDR3 bases: TGTGCCACCAGCAGAGCGGGCGGGTCAAGCTCCTACAATGAGCAGTTCTTC.